The clone carrying this T cell receptor (beta chain) was seen at least ten times. The data were obtained in a study of CD8 T cells in ankylosing spondylitis. The CDR3 is 17 residues long. V dropped 0 bases and J dropped 1 base, with 14 bases sitting between them. Germline assignment: CDR1 LNHNV and CDR2 YYDKDF (reference sequence). Each CDR3 protein is one row after TCRdb ran MiXCR on the 5' RACE reads. The sample has 200,000 to 300,000 distinct CDR3 sequences, roughly a quarter seen once. The source of this sequence is a male donor with ankylosing spondylitis or in good health (not recorded which). The specimen was blood, either unsorted or a sorted T cell fraction (not recorded which). The genes are TRBV15 and TRBJ2-3; D perhaps matches TRBD2 (5 bases). This CDR3 is CATSRDLEAAGTDTQYF. DNA for the CDR3: TGTGCCACCAGCAGAGATTTGGAGGCTGCGGGCACAGATACGCAGTATTTT. Complete variable domain (other parts from reference TRBV15 and TRBJ2-3): DAMVIQNPRYQVTQFGKPVTLSCSQTLNHNVMYWYQQKSSQAPKLLFHYYDKDFNNEADTPDNFQSRRPNTSFCFLDIRSPGLGDTAMYLCATSRDLEAAGTDTQYFGPGTRLTVL.